The 27 T cell receptor beta chains below come from one sample, sequenced in a study of monozygotic twins with cystic fibrosis. The data were produced by immunoSEQ multiplex PCR, yet TCRdb's version contains in-frame clones alone and is incomplete. The table includes around 25,000 clones, 91% detected once. Sequences were obtained from blood. The receptors here all came from a girl aged 2-15 years with cystic fibrosis.

V usage is TRBV15 and J usage is TRBJ1-5, with D possibly being TRBD1 (6 bases). This CDR3 comprises 15 residues. The germline gives CDR1 LNHNV, CDR2 YYDKDF (reference sequence). The V end was cut by 3 bases, the J end by 4 bases, with 13 bases between. The CDR3: CATSREQGWNQPQHF. CDR3 in DNA: TGTGCCACCAGCAGGGAACAGGGCTGGAATCAGCCCCAGCATTTT.

The V call is TRBV29-1, the J call TRBJ2-5; D could derive from TRBD1 or TRBD2 (6 bases each). Germline V gene sequence: CDR1 SQVTM, CDR2 ANQGSEA. With 5 bases removed from V and 1 base from J, the gap between germline ends came to 8 bases. The CDR3 is 12 residues long. This CDR3 is CSVRGRQETQYF. In DNA, the CDR3 is TGCAGCGTTCGGGGGCGCCAAGAGACCCAGTACTTC. Using reference TRBV29-1 and TRBJ2-5 for the parts outside the CDR3, the full variable domain is SAVISQKPSRDICQRGTSLTIQCQVDSQVTMMFWYRQQPGQSLTLIATANQGSEATYESGFVIDKFPISRPNLTFSTLTVSNMSPEDSSIYLCSVRGRQETQYFGPGTRLLVL.

The chain uses TRBV5-1 and TRBJ2-3, with TRBD1 matching over 7 bases. With 0 bases clipped from V and 3 bases from J, the junction kept 7 bases outside the gene matches. The CDR3 spans 16 residues. Germline CDR1 and CDR2: SGHRS and YFSETQ. CDR3 DNA: TGCGCCAGCAGCTTGGAGGGGGACAGACGGACAGATACGCAGTATTTT. Amino acids: CASSLEGDRRTDTQYF.

This chain joins TRBV13 and TRBJ2-7; 11 nucleotides align to TRBD2. J gave up 2 bases and V 9 bases, and 3 bases lay outside the gene matches. There are 13 residues in the CDR3. Germline V gives CDR1 PRHDT, CDR2 FYEKMQ (reference sequence). This chain's CDR3 is CASGTSGAYEQYF. The CDR3, as DNA: TGTGCCAGTGGGACTAGCGGCGCCTACGAGCAGTACTTC.

The rearrangement uses TRBV29-1 and TRBJ1-2; D remains unclear. V lost 3 bases and J lost 4, with 9 bases in between. The CDR3 totals 12 residues. Germline CDR1 reads SQVTM; CDR2 reads ANQGSEA. The CDR3 bases are TGCAGCGTTGAGTCCCAGTCCTATGGCTACACCTTC. Its translation: CSVESQSYGYTF.

V is TRBV7-2 and J is TRBJ2-1, with no clear D. Trimming stripped 2 bases from V and 9 bases from J, with 8 bases between. The germline gives CDR1 SGHTA, CDR2 FQGNSA. This CDR3 has 12 residues. The CDR3 is CASSLLLPEQFF. The CDR3 bases are TGTGCCAGCAGCTTACTTCTCCCTGAGCAGTTCTTC.

The chain carries TRBV19 and TRBJ1-1; D is unresolved. CDR1 and CDR2 from the germline V gene are LNHDA and SQIVND (reference sequence). The CDR3 length is 15 residues. The V gene lost 5 bases and the J gene lost 3 bases, with 16 bases spanning the gap. The CDR3 is CASSPRPPGYTEAFF. The CDR3 nucleotides read TGTGCCAGTAGTCCACGTCCGCCGGGCTACACTGAAGCTTTCTTT.

This chain uses TRBV27 with TRBJ1-2, with a possible D match to TRBD1 (6 bases). Trimming took off 4 bases at V and 7 bases at J, with 13 bases between the two ends. The CDR3 runs to 13 residues. Germline values: CDR1 MNHEY, CDR2 SMNVEV (reference sequence). CDR3 loop: CASSSHRAAGYTF. The CDR3 DNA reads TGTGCCAGCAGTTCCCACAGGGCTGCTGGCTACACCTTC.

The J gene is TRBJ2-2, the V gene TRBV2; 8 positions match TRBD1. V lost 6 bases, J lost 1 base, and 7 bases stayed unmatched. This CDR3 is 16 amino acids long. Per the germline V gene, CDR1 is SNHLY and CDR2 is FYNNEI. CDR3 region: CASSPTGTGNTGELFF. In DNA form, the CDR3 reads TGTGCCAGCAGCCCAACCGGGACAGGGAACACCGGGGAGCTGTTTTTT. Filled out from reference TRBV2 and TRBJ2-2, the complete variable domain reads EPEVTQTPSHQVTQMGQEVILRCVPISNHLYFYWYRQILGQKVEFLVSFYNNEISEKSEIFDDQFSVERPDGSNFTLKIRSTKLEDSAMYFCASSPTGTGNTGELFFGEGSRLTVL.

The gene calls are TRBV6-5 and TRBJ1-2, with no clear D. Germline V gene sequence: CDR1 MNHEY, CDR2 SVGAGI. Trimming removed 2 bases from V and 2 bases from J, with 12 bases in between. The CDR3 has 15 amino acids. The CDR3 loop reads CASSYRISNNYGYTF. CDR3 nucleotides: TGTGCCAGCAGTTACAGGATCAGCAACAACTATGGCTACACCTTC.

The V call is TRBV5-4, the J call TRBJ2-1; no clear D gene. The CDR3 has 15 residues. Between the trimmed V and J ends, which lost 4 bases and 5 bases, there was a span of 16 bases. CDR1 and CDR2 (germline): SGHNT, YYREEE (reference sequence). The CDR3: CASSKTQFVDNEQFF. DNA of the CDR3: TGTGCCAGCAGCAAAACCCAATTTGTTGACAATGAGCAGTTCTTC.

The chain links TRBV5-1 to TRBJ1-1, with TRBD1 as a possible D gene (6 bases). Deletions cut 0 bases from V and 0 bases from J, with 18 bases between. Germline loops: CDR1 SGHRS, CDR2 YFSETQ. The CDR3 loop spans 18 amino acids. Written as DNA, the CDR3 is TGCGCCAGCAGCTTGGTCGCGGCAGGGGAAGAGGTGAACACTGAAGCTTTCTTT. Translation gives CASSLVAAGEEVNTEAFF.

The genes are TRBV29-1 and TRBJ1-2; D unclear. Trimming took off 4 bases at V and 2 bases at J, with 11 bases between the two ends. Per the germline V gene, CDR1 is SQVTM and CDR2 is ANQGSEA. The CDR3 totals 13 residues. The CDR3 DNA sequence: TGCAGCGTTGTCTTGGGTCTAAACTATGGCTACACCTTC. This encodes CSVVLGLNYGYTF.

The rearrangement links TRBV14 to TRBJ1-6, with D perhaps TRBD1 (6 bases). V lost 2 bases, J lost 9 bases, and 14 bases lay in between. The V gene's germline CDR1 is SGHDN and CDR2 FVKESK. The CDR3 is 15 amino acids. The CDR3 spells CASSQFRGVSSPLHF. CDR3 nucleotides: TGTGCCAGCAGCCAATTCAGGGGCGTTAGTTCACCCCTCCACTTT.

The DNA of the CDR3 is TGCGCCAGCAGCCAAGAGGGGACCAGGGGGGCGGTAGGCTATGGCTACACCTTC. It encodes CASSQEGTRGAVGYGYTF. This chain uses TRBV4-3 with TRBJ1-2; 7 positions agree with TRBD1. V shed 0 bases and J 4 bases; nucleotides not matched to a gene: 14. The CDR3 spans 18 residues. Germline CDR1 reads LGHNA; CDR2 reads YSLEER.

The chain employs TRBV25-1 and TRBJ1-1; TRBD1 aligns across 9 bases. Unmatched junction bases numbered 6, after V lost 0 bases and J lost 1 base. Germline-derived CDR1 and CDR2 are MGHDK and SYGVNS. The CDR3 covers 17 residues. Written as DNA, the CDR3 is TGTGCCAGCAGTGAATATAGGACAGGGGTTGAGAACACTGAAGCTTTCTTT. Protein: CASSEYRTGVENTEAFF.

The chain carries TRBV4-1 and TRBJ2-7, with 7 bases fitting TRBD1. Germline CDR1 is MGHRA and CDR2 is YSYEKL. The J segment lost 6 bases and the V segment lost 3 bases, leaving 11 bases of the junction unmatched. The CDR3 runs to 15 residues. As DNA, the CDR3 is TGCGCCAGCAGCCATGAACCGGACAGGTTGTTCGAGCAGTACTTC. This translates into CASSHEPDRLFEQYF.

Points on this clone: The junction differs from germline at one of its ends, possibly a read error. The chain joins TRBV28 to TRBJ2-5, with 11 bases that match TRBD2. CDR3 length: 15 residues. Germline CDR1 and CDR2: MDHEN and SYDVKM. CDR3 bases: TGTGCCTGCAGTTCGACTAGCGGGGTCCAAGAGACCCAGTACTTC. This translates into CACSSTSGVQETQYF.

The chain links TRBV29-1 to TRBJ1-1, with 10 nucleotides matching TRBD1. Germline CDR1 and CDR2: SQVTM and ANQGSEA. Germline trimming cut 6 bases from V and 1 base from J; bases unmatched to any gene: 8. The CDR3 extends over 15 amino acids. CDR3: CSVRDRGGPNTEAFF. CDR3 nucleotide sequence: TGCAGCGTCCGGGACAGGGGAGGCCCGAACACTGAAGCTTTCTTT.

The chain links TRBV7-9 to TRBJ1-1; possibly TRBD1 for D (6 bases). This CDR3 region has 12 residues. V shed 10 bases and J shed 1 base, with 10 bases lying between them. Germline CDR1 SEHNR, CDR2 FQNEAQ (reference sequence). CDR3 DNA: TGTGCCACCGAGGACAGGAACACTGAAGCTTTCTTT. It specifies CATEDRNTEAFF.

This chain connects TRBV10-1 to TRBJ2-1; 10 bases are shared with TRBD2. Germline CDR1 WNHNN, CDR2 SYGVQD (reference sequence). Germline trimming cut 0 bases from V and 4 bases from J; bases unmatched to any gene: 6. This CDR3 is 17 amino acids long. The CDR3 bases are TGCGCCAGCAGTGAGTCCTCTACTAGCGGGGTTTACAATGAGCAGTTCTTC. Encoded protein: CASSESSTSGVYNEQFF.

This CDR3 reads CASASGDYSNQPQHF. In nucleotides, the CDR3 is TGTGCCAGCGCGTCAGGGGATTATAGCAATCAGCCCCAGCATTTT. The rearrangement uses TRBV5-8 and TRBJ1-5, with D tentatively TRBD1 (6 bases). Germline V CDR1 and CDR2: SGHTS, YDEGEE. The V gene lost 7 bases and the J gene lost 0 bases, with 14 bases spanning the gap. The CDR3 extends over 15 amino acids.

The V call is TRBV7-9, the J call TRBJ1-4; D gene ambiguous. The length of the CDR3 is 13 residues. Germline V gene data show CDR1 as SEHNR and CDR2 as FQNEAQ (reference sequence). The V and J ends lost 7 bases and 6 bases respectively, with 12 bases between them. This CDR3 reads CASIGGPHEKLFF. The CDR3 DNA reads as TGTGCCAGCATCGGAGGTCCCCATGAAAAACTGTTTTTT.

The chain couples TRBV9 to TRBJ2-7; 8 positions agree with TRBD1. Trimming removed 4 bases from V and 2 bases from J; junction bases left unmatched: 2. The CDR3 sequence is 13 residues long. CDR1 and CDR2 from the germline V gene are SGDLS and YYNGEE. CDR3: CASSQGQAYEQYF. The CDR3 coding sequence is TGTGCCAGCAGCCAGGGACAGGCCTACGAGCAGTACTTC.

The V and J genes are TRBV20-1 and TRBJ1-2; D is uncertain. The CDR3 extends over 11 amino acids. Germline V CDR1 and CDR2: DFQATT, SNEGSKA (reference sequence). Trimming pared 1 base from V and 8 bases from J, leaving 8 bases between. The CDR3 DNA is TGCAGTGCTAGAGGAGCGGACGGCTACACCTTC. Protein product: CSARGADGYTF.

On this clone: At one of its ends the junction is not consistent with the germline gene, which may arise from a read error. The rearrangement links TRBV6-6 to TRBJ2-3, with TRBD1 matching 10 bases. The germline gives CDR1 MNHNY, CDR2 SVGAGI (reference sequence). This CDR3 region has 16 residues. CDR3 loop: CASSHSGTGDTDTQYF. CDR3 bases: TGTGCCAGCAGTCACTCCGGGACAGGGGACACAGATACGCAGTATTTT.

The CDR3 bases are TGTGCCAGCAGCTTAGTCTCCGGGACAGTGAACACTGAAGCTTTCTTT. Translating it yields CASSLVSGTVNTEAFF. The chain employs TRBV7-8 and TRBJ1-1; 7 positions match TRBD1. Germline loops: CDR1 SGHVS, CDR2 FQNEAQ. V trimming: 1 base; J trimming: 0 bases; junction bases outside the gene matches: 5. CDR3 length equals 16 residues.